The 18 T cell receptor beta chains given below trace back to one sample, sequenced in a study of blood T cell repertoires in COVID-19 (dated by TCRdb to the early 2020s). Library method: the immunoSEQ multiplex PCR assay. TCRdb took over this immuneACCESS table, retaining in-frame rearrangements with V and J assigned. Such tables are incomplete; in checked studies, under half of the missing clones stem from an unresolved V gene, and the remainder is unexplained. The table for this sample lists over 100,000 clones; approximately 87% of them were counted only once. Of the sample, 15% to 20% is held by the ten largest clones. The specimen was peripheral blood. Receptors were obtained from a woman between 55 and 75 years old with acute or convalescent COVID-19.

V usage is TRBV6-2 or TRBV6-3 and J usage is TRBJ1-1; 7 bases match TRBD1. This CDR3 region has 13 residues. Germline V gives CDR1 MNHEY, CDR2 SVGEGT. Trimming removed 5 bases from V and 7 bases from J; junction bases left unmatched: 7. The CDR3 spells CASSRQGWGEAFF. The DNA of the CDR3 is TGTGCCAGCAGTAGACAGGGATGGGGTGAAGCTTTCTTT.

V and J are TRBV30 and TRBJ2-3, with D unresolved. CDR1 is GTSNPN, CDR2 SVGIG, per germline (reference sequence). Trimming removed 2 bases at V and 1 base at J, with 10 bases between. CDR3 length: 14 residues. The CDR3 loop is CAWSYSRGTDTQYF. DNA for the CDR3: TGTGCCTGGAGTTACTCCCGCGGCACAGATACGCAGTATTTT.

The V gene is TRBV10-3, the J gene TRBJ2-5; D may be TRBD1 (6 bases). The CDR3 is 15 amino acids. The germline CDR1 and CDR2 sequences are ENHRY and SYGVKD. With 2 bases removed from V and 2 bases from J, the gap between germline ends came to 12 bases. In DNA, the CDR3 is TGTGCCATCAGTGAGGGTGTCAGGGGACAAGAGACCCAGTACTTC. It specifies CAISEGVRGQETQYF.

The chain links TRBV10-3 to TRBJ2-3; 7 positions match TRBD1. This CDR3 spans 15 amino acids. CDR1 and CDR2 from the germline V gene are ENHRY and SYGVKD. V dropped 2 bases and J dropped 4; count of bases not matched to a gene: 6. DNA for the CDR3: TGTGCCATCAGTGAGGGACAGGCCCTGTCAGATACGCAGTATTTT. Amino acid sequence: CAISEGQALSDTQYF.

The chain carries TRBV4-3 and TRBJ1-1; D perhaps matches TRBD1 (5 bases). V was trimmed by 3 bases and J by 3 bases, leaving 14 bases between them. The CDR3 is 15 residues long. Germline V gene lookup returns CDR1 LGHNA and CDR2 YSLEER. CDR3 in DNA: TGCGCCAGCAGCCAGGGGACTTCCCTGGACACTGAAGCTTTCTTT. It yields the protein CASSQGTSLDTEAFF.

The CDR3 bases are TGTGCCAGCAGCTTAGGGGGCGCGTACAATGAGCAGTTCTTC. It specifies CASSLGGAYNEQFF. This sequence joins TRBV5-5 and TRBJ2-1, with 7 bases fitting TRBD1. Per germline, CDR1 SGHKS and CDR2 YYEKEE (reference sequence). This CDR3 has 14 amino acids. V shed 2 bases, J shed 4 bases, and the junction held 3 bases outside the gene matches.

V gene TRBV3-1 (or the pseudogene TRBV3-2) combines with J gene TRBJ2-2, with TRBD2 as a possible D gene (5 bases). In germline, CDR1 is LGHDT, CDR2 YNNKEL (reference sequence). The CDR3 is made up of 15 amino acids. V shed 0 bases and J shed 7 bases, with 12 bases lying between them. Here the CDR3 DNA reads TGTGCCAGCAGCCAAGATGGAGGCACTATCGGGGAGCTGTTTTTT. It encodes CASSQDGGTIGELFF.

The chain is built from TRBV5-4 and TRBJ1-6; 7 positions match TRBD1. This CDR3 has 16 residues. The germline V gene has CDR1 SGHNT and CDR2 YYREEE (reference sequence). Trimming removed 4 bases from V and 8 bases from J; junction bases left unmatched: 12. CDR3 protein: CASSPEIRQGYSPLHF. The CDR3 DNA sequence: TGTGCCAGCAGCCCAGAAATTAGACAGGGTTATTCACCCCTCCACTTT.

The chain joins TRBV30 to TRBJ1-2; perhaps TRBD1 as D (5 bases). CDR3 length: 14 residues. CDR1 is GTSNPN, CDR2 SVGIG, per germline (reference sequence). The V and J ends lost 4 bases and 8 bases respectively, with 20 bases between them. The CDR3: CAWTQTGAAGGYTF. The CDR3 DNA reads as TGTGCCTGGACCCAAACCGGGGCCGCGGGGGGCTACACCTTC. The variable domain in full, with the rest retrieved from reference TRBV30 and TRBJ1-2, is SQTIHQWPATLVQPVGSPLSLECTVEGTSNPNLYWYRQAAGRGLQLLFYSVGIGQISSEVPQNLSASRPQDRQFILSSKKLLLSDSGFYLCAWTQTGAAGGYTFGSGTRLTVV.

V usage is TRBV3-1 (or the pseudogene TRBV3-2) and J usage is TRBJ2-3; D remains ambiguous. The germline V gene has CDR1 LGHDT and CDR2 YNNKEL (reference sequence). This CDR3 comprises 11 residues. Trimming pared 3 bases from V and 6 bases from J, leaving 4 bases between. This CDR3 reads CASSQGDTQYF. As DNA, the CDR3 is TGTGCCAGCAGCCAGGGCGATACGCAGTATTTT.

This clone has a handful of counts. V is TRBV15 and J is TRBJ1-3; D remains unclear. V lost 0 bases and J lost 0, with 18 bases in between. This CDR3 is 19 amino acids long. Per germline, CDR1 LNHNV and CDR2 YYDKDF (reference sequence). The CDR3, as DNA: TGTGCCACCAGCAGAGATTTGGCAGCGTCCATTTCCTCTGGAAACACCATATATTTT. Translating gives CATSRDLAASISSGNTIYF.

The chain links TRBV5-1 to TRBJ2-7, with D possibly matching TRBD1 (6 bases). CDR1 and CDR2 from the germline V gene are SGHRS and YFSETQ. The CDR3 contains 14 residues. V dropped 4 bases and J dropped 7 bases, with 18 bases sitting between them. This CDR3 reads CASSRDMGRGEQYF. CDR3 nucleotides: TGCGCCAGCAGCAGGGACATGGGTCGGGGTGAGCAGTACTTC.

The rearrangement links TRBV28 to TRBJ2-7, with D perhaps matching TRBD2 (6 bases). This CDR3 spans 14 amino acids. The V end was cut by 2 bases, the J end by 2 bases, with 10 bases between. In germline, CDR1 is MDHEN, CDR2 SYDVKM. CDR3 coding DNA: TGTGCCAGCAGTTTAACGGGGGAAACCTACGAGCAGTACTTC. Protein: CASSLTGETYEQYF.

The chain is built from TRBV7-2 and TRBJ1-2; D unclear. CDR3 length: 17 residues. Germline loops: CDR1 SGHTA, CDR2 FQGNSA. The V end lost 2 bases, the J end lost 2 bases, and 18 bases lay between the germline ends. For the CDR3, the DNA is TGTGCCAGCAGCTTACCTAGGACGGCCGGGGAGAACTATGGCTACACCTTC. Translated: CASSLPRTAGENYGYTF.

The rearrangement uses TRBV7-2 and TRBJ2-1; possibly TRBD2 for D (6 bases). V was shortened by 3 bases and J by 6 bases, with 21 bases between the two germline ends. CDR3 length: 17 residues. Germline V lookup: CDR1 SGHTA, CDR2 FQGNSA. CDR3 sequence (DNA): TGTGCCAGCAGCTTGGCACTTGGGGGGAGTGGGGCCAATGAGCAGTTCTTC. Its protein product is CASSLALGGSGANEQFF. The variable domain in full, completed from reference TRBV7-2 and TRBJ2-1, reads GAGVSQSPSNKVTEKGKDVELRCDPISGHTALYWYRQSLGQGLEFLIYFQGNSAPDKSGLPSDRFSAERTGGSVSTLTIQRTQQEDSAVYLCASSLALGGSGANEQFFGPGTRLTVL.

This clone was seen a single time. The chain is built from TRBV28 and TRBJ1-1; TRBD1 aligns across 10 bases. Germline values: CDR1 MDHEN, CDR2 SYDVKM. This CDR3 region has 13 residues. V shed 6 bases and J 9 bases; nucleotides not matched to a gene: 7. Written as DNA, the CDR3 is TGTGCCAGCAGCCCGGGACAGGGGCCTAAAGCTTTCTTT. It translates to CASSPGQGPKAFF.

This clone was found once. V and J are TRBV27 and TRBJ1-4, with a tentative D call TRBD1 (6 bases). Trimming removed 9 bases from V and 3 bases from J, with 11 bases in between. Germline CDR1 reads MNHEY; CDR2 reads SMNVEV (reference sequence). CDR3 length: 13 residues. CDR3 nucleotides: TGTGCCAGGGGGGCAGCTGCTAATGAAAAACTGTTTTTT. Its translation: CARGAAANEKLFF.

Many counts were recorded for this clone. This rearrangement joins TRBV7-9 to TRBJ2-7; D gene uncertain. CDR1 and CDR2 (germline): SEHNR, FQNEAQ (reference sequence). The CDR3 has 11 residues. Trimming stripped 5 bases from V and 6 bases from J, with 8 bases between. The DNA of the CDR3 is TGTGCCAGCAGCCTCCAGGTCGAGCAGTACTTC. Protein sequence: CASSLQVEQYF.